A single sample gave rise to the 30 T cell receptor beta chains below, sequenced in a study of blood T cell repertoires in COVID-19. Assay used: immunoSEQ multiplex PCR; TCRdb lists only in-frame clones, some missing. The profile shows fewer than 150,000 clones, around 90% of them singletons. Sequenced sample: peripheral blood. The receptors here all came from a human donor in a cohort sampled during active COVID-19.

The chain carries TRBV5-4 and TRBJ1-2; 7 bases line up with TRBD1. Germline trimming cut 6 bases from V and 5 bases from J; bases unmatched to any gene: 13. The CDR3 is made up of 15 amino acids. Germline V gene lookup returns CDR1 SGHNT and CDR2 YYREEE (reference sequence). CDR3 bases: TGTGCCAGCACCCCAAGAGCAGGGGGGAATTATGGCTACACCTTC. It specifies CASTPRAGGNYGYTF.

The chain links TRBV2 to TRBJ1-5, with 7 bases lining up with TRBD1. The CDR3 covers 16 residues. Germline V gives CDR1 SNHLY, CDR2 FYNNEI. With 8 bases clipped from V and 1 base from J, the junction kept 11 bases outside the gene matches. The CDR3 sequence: CASGGTASQSNQPQHF. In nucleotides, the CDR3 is TGTGCCAGCGGCGGGACAGCCTCGCAAAGCAATCAGCCCCAGCATTTT.

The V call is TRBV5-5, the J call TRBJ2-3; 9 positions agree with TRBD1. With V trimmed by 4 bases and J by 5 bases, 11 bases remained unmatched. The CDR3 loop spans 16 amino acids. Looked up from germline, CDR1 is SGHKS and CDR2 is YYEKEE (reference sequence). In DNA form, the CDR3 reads TGTGCCAGCAGCAATCTACCGGGACAGGGTTTAGATACGCAGTATTTT. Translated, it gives CASSNLPGQGLDTQYF.

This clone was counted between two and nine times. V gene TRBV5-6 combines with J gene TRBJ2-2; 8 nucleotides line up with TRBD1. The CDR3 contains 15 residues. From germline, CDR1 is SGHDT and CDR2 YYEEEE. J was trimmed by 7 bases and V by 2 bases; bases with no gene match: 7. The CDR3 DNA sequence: TGTGCCAGCAGCTTCAGATCAGGGGGCTTCGGGGAGCTGTTTTTT. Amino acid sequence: CASSFRSGGFGELFF.

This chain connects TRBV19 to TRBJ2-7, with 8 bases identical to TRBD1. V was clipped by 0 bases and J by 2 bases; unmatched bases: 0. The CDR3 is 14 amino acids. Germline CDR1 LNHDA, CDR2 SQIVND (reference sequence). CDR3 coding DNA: TGTGCCAGTAGTATAGAGACAGGGGCCTACGAGCAGTACTTC. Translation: CASSIETGAYEQYF.

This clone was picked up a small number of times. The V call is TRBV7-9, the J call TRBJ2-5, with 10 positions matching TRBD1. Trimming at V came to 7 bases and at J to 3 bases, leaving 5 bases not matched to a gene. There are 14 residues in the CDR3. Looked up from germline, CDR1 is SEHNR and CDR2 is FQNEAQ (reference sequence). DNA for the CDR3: TGTGCCAGCAACCCGGGACAGGGGAAAGAGACCCAGTACTTC. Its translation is CASNPGQGKETQYF.

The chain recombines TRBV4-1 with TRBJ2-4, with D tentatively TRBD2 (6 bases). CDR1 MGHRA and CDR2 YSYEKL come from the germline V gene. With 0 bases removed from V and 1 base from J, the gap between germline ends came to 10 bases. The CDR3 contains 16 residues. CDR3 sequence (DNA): TGCGCCAGCAGCCAAGATGGGGGGTCGGCCAAAAACATTCAGTACTTC. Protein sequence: CASSQDGGSAKNIQYF.

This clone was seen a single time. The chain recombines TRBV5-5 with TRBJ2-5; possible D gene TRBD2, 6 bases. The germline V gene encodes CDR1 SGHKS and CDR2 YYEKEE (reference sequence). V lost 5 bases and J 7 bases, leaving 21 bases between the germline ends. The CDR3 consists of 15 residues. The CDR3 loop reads CASRHPPSDGRTQYF. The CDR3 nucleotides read TGTGCCAGCAGACATCCCCCTAGCGACGGGAGGACCCAGTACTTC.

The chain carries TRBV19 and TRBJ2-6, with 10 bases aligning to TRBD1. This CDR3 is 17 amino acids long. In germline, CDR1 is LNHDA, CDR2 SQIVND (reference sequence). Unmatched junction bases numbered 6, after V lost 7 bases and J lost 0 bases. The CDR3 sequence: CASTGDRGLSGANVLTF. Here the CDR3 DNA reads TGTGCCAGTACCGGAGACAGGGGGCTCTCTGGGGCCAACGTCCTGACTTTC.

This CDR3 is CASSPTGGISGEQFF. The CDR3 coding sequence is TGTGCCAGCAGCCCGACAGGGGGAATTTCGGGTGAGCAGTTCTTC. The rearrangement uses TRBV9 and TRBJ2-1; 9 bases match TRBD1. The CDR3 has 15 residues. V lost 4 bases, J lost 9 bases, and 11 bases stayed unmatched. Looked up from germline, CDR1 is SGDLS and CDR2 is YYNGEE. The full variable domain, completed using reference TRBV9 and TRBJ2-1, is DSGVTQTPKHLITATGQRVTLRCSPRSGDLSVYWYQQSLDQGLQFLIQYYNGEERAKGNILERFSAQQFPDLHSELNLSSLELGDSALYFCASSPTGGISGEQFFGPGTRLTVL.

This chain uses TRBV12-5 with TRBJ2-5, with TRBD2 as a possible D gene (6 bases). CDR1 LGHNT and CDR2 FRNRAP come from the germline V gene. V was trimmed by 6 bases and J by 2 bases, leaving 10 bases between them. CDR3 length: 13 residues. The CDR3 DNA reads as TGTGCTAGTGGGCGGGACGAACAAGAGACCCAGTACTTC. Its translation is CASGRDEQETQYF. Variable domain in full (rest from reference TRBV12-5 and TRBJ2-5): DARVTQTPRHKVTEMGQEVTMRCQPILGHNTVFWYRQTMMQGLELLAYFRNRAPLDDSGMPKDRFSAEMPDATLATLKIQPSEPRDSAVYFCASGRDEQETQYFGPGTRLLVL.

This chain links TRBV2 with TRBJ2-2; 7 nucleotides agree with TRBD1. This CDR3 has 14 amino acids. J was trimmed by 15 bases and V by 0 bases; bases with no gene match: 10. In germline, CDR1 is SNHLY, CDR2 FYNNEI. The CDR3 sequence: CASSEAGQYTSMFF. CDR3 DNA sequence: TGTGCCAGCAGTGAAGCGGGACAGTATACGTCGATGTTTTTT.

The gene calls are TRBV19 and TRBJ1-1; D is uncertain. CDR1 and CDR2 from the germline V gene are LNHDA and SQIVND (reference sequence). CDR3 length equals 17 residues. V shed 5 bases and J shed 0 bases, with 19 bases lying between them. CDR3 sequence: CASSFAGRRIMNTEAFF. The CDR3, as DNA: TGTGCCAGTAGTTTCGCAGGCCGCCGGATAATGAACACTGAAGCTTTCTTT.

CDR3 loop: CASSPQTYNEQFF. DNA for the CDR3: TGTGCCAGCAGCCCACAGACCTACAATGAGCAGTTCTTC. V is TRBV14 and J is TRBJ2-1; unclear D gene. CDR1 and CDR2 (germline): SGHDN, FVKESK. The CDR3 extends over 13 amino acids. The V gene lost 4 bases and the J gene lost 2 bases, with 6 bases spanning the gap.

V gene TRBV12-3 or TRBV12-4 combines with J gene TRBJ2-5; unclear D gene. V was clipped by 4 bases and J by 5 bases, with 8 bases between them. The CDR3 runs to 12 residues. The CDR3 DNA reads TGTGCCAGCAGTTCTGTCGGGGAGACCCAGTACTTC. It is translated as CASSSVGETQYF.

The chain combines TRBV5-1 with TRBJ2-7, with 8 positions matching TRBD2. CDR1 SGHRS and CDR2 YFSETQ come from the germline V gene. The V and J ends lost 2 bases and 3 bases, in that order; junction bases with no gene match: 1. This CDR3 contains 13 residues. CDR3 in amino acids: CASSLRGGYEQYF. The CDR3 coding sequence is TGCGCCAGCAGCTTACGGGGGGGCTACGAGCAGTACTTC.

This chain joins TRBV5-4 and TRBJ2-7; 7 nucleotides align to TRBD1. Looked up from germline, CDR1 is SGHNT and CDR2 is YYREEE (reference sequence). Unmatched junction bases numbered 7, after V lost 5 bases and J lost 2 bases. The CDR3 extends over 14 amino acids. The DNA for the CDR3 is TGTGCCAGCAGTGCCCCGACAGGGACCTACGAGCAGTACTTC. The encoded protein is CASSAPTGTYEQYF. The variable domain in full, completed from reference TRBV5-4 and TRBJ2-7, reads ETGVTQSPTHLIKTRGQQVTLRCSSQSGHNTVSWYQQALGQGPQFIFQYYREEENGRGNFPPRFSGLQFPNYSSELNVNALELDDSALYLCASSAPTGTYEQYFGPGTRLTVT.

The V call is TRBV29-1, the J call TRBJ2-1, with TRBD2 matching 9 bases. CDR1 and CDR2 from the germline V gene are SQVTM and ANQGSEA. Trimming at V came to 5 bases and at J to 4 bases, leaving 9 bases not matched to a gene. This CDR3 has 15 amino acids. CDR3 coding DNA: TGCAGCGTTCTCGCGACTAGCGGAATATACAATGAGCAGTTCTTC. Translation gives CSVLATSGIYNEQFF.

The CDR3 sequence is CASSESKGQFYNEQFF. As DNA, the CDR3 is TGCGCCAGCAGTGAGTCGAAGGGACAGTTTTACAATGAGCAGTTCTTC. This chain uses TRBV10-1 with TRBJ2-1; 7 bases agree with TRBD1. Germline trimming cut 0 bases from V and 4 bases from J; bases unmatched to any gene: 6. This CDR3 region has 16 residues. Germline loops: CDR1 WNHNN, CDR2 SYGVQD (reference sequence).

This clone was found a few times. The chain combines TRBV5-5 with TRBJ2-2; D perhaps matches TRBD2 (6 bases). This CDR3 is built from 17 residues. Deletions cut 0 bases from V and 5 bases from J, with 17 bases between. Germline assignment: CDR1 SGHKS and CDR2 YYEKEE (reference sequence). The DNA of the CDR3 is TGTGCCAGCAGCTTGGGTGTGACGGGAGAGAGGACCGGGGAGCTGTTTTTT. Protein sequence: CASSLGVTGERTGELFF.

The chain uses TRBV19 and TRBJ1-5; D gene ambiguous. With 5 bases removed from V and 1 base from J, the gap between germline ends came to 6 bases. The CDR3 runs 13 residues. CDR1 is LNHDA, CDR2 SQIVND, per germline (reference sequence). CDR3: CASSAPSNQPQHF. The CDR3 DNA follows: TGTGCCAGTAGTGCGCCGAGCAATCAGCCCCAGCATTTT.

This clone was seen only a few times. The DNA for the CDR3 is TGTGCCAGCTCCCCCGATTTGGCCCACGAGCAGTACTTC. This codes for CASSPDLAHEQYF. V usage is TRBV18 and J usage is TRBJ2-7; no reliable D call. In germline, CDR1 is KGHSH, CDR2 LQKENI. This CDR3 is 13 amino acids long. V lost 6 bases, J lost 5 bases, and 14 bases lay in between.

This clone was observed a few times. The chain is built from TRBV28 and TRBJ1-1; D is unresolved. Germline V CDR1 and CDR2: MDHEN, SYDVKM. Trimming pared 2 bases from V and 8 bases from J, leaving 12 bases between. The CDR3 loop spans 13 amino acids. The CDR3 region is CASSLLSSKEAFF. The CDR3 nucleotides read TGTGCCAGCAGTTTACTCTCGTCTAAAGAAGCTTTCTTT.

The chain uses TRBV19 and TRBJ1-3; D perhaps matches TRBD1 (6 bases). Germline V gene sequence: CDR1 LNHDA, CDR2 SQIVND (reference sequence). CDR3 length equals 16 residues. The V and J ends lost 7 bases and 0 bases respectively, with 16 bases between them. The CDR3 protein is CASTSPGASSGNTIYF. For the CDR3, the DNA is TGTGCCAGTACCTCTCCAGGGGCCTCCTCTGGAAACACCATATATTTT.

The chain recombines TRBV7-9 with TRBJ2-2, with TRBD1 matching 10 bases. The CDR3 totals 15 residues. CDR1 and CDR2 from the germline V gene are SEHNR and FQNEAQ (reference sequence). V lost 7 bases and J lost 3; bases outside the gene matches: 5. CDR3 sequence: CASTTGTGDTGELFF. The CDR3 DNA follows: TGTGCCAGCACAACCGGGACAGGGGACACCGGGGAGCTGTTTTTT.

CDR3 in amino acids: CASSQERVSTYEQYF. In DNA form, the CDR3 reads TGCGCCAGCAGCCAAGAGAGGGTCTCAACCTACGAGCAGTACTTC. This rearrangement joins TRBV4-1 to TRBJ2-7, with a tentative D call TRBD2 (5 bases). Germline V CDR1 and CDR2: MGHRA, YSYEKL. With 0 bases removed from V and 2 bases from J, the gap between germline ends came to 11 bases. CDR3 size: 15 residues.

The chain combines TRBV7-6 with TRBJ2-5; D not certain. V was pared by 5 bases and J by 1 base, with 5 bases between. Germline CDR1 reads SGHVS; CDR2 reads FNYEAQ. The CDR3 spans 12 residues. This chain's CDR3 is CASSKAQETQYF. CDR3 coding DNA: TGTGCCAGCAGCAAAGCCCAAGAGACCCAGTACTTC.

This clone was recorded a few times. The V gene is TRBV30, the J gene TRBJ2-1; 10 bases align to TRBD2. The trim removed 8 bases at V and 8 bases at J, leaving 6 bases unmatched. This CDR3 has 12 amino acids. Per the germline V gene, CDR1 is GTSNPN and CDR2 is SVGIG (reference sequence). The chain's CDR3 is CAQSGGAHEQFF. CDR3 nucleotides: TGTGCCCAAAGCGGGGGGGCCCATGAGCAGTTCTTC. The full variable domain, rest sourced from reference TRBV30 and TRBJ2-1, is SQTIHQWPATLVQPVGSPLSLECTVEGTSNPNLYWYRQAAGRGLQLLFYSVGIGQISSEVPQNLSASRPQDRQFILSSKKLLLSDSGFYLCAQSGGAHEQFFGPGTRLTVL.

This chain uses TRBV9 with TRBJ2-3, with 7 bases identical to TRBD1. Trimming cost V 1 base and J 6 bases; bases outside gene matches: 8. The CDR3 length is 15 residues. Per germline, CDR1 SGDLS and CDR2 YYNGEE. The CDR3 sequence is CASSVRGPDSDTQYF. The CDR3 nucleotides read TGTGCCAGCAGCGTAAGGGGGCCAGATTCGGATACGCAGTATTTT. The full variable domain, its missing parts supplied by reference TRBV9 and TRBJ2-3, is DSGVTQTPKHLITATGQRVTLRCSPRSGDLSVYWYQQSLDQGLQFLIQYYNGEERAKGNILERFSAQQFPDLHSELNLSSLELGDSALYFCASSVRGPDSDTQYFGPGTRLTVL.

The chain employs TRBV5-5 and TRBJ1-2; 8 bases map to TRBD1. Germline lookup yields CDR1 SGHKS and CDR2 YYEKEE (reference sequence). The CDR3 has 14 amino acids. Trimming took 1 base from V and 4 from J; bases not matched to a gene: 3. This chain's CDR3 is CASSLTGGAYGYTF. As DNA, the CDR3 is TGTGCCAGCAGCTTGACAGGGGGAGCCTATGGCTACACCTTC.